This T cell receptor beta chain was retrieved from a study of T cells in Graves' hyperthyroidism and ophthalmopathy. Study-wide findings and caveats: Most clonotypes expanded in the thyroid (above 0.001) were also present in blood.

Reasons for excluding patients were uncontrolled infection, other autoimmune disease, pregnancy or lactation. Amplification of TCR beta CDR3 regions was performed using RNA transcripts as template. The HTBI primer set drove a first-round RT-PCR of the TCR CDR3. MiXCR, applied by TCRdb to the multiplex PCR reads, yields one record per CDR3 protein. The repertoire holds 600,000 or so distinct CDR3 sequences, with 14% as singletons. The junction had 8 bases not matched to a gene; V was cut back by 1 base and J by 3 bases. This CDR3 region has 18 residues. Germline assignment: CDR1 DFQATT and CDR2 SNEGSKA (reference sequence). On this clonotype: Its antigen is undetermined.

Sequenced input: blood. This clonotype was sampled from a woman under 30 with Graves' ophthalmopathy. The gene calls are TRBV20-1 and TRBJ2-3, with TRBD2 matching over 15 bases. CDR3 DNA sequence: TGCAGTGCTAGAGGGACTAGCGGGAGGGCCCCGAGGACAGATACGCAGTATTTT. Translating it yields CSARGTSGRAPRTDTQYF.